Each of the 32 T cell receptor beta chains below was sequenced from the same sample in a study of tumor-infiltrating lymphocytes in primary liver carcinoma. The researchers produced TCR beta cDNA from 450 to 600 ng total RNA with a constant-region primer. Investigators got TCR beta libraries out of three nested multiplex PCR rounds, done with slightly modified ARM-PCR. It was with TRBV1-TRBV30 forward primers and a C-beta reverse primer that the first two PCR rounds were run, at approximately 10 cycles each. TCRdb re-analysed the multiplex PCR reads in MiXCR, keeping a single row per CDR3 protein. The table shows about 190,000 distinct CDR3 sequences, with 85% occurring only once. DNA and RNA were both co-extracted from about 19-30 mg of bulk tissue that had not been sorted. The sample taken for sequencing was tumor tissue from primary liver carcinoma. These receptors all stem from a man aged 40-55 years with primary liver carcinoma and hepatitis B virus infection.

In the case of this clonotype: One end of the junction is discordant with germline, which a read error may explain. The chain couples TRBV12-3 or TRBV12-4 to TRBJ1-3; D is unclear. There are 12 residues in the CDR3. The CDR3 region is CVSRTTGNTTYF. CDR3 sequence (DNA): TGTGTCAGCAGGACGACTGGAAACACCACATATTTT.

Notes on this clonotype: The missing conserved phenylalanine or tryptophan at the end of this CDR3 makes a read error likely. The chain employs TRBV12-3 or TRBV12-4 and TRBJ2-7; D possibly corresponds to TRBD1 (5 bases). V was clipped by 5 bases and J by 6 bases, with 14 bases between them. The CDR3 sequence is 13 residues long. The DNA of the CDR3 is TGTGCCAGCAGTAATACAGGCATTAGCGAGCAGTACTTG. Translation gives CASSNTGISEQYL.

Comments on this clonotype: The conserved phenylalanine or tryptophan normally closing the CDR3 is absent here, so this likely arose from a read error. J is TRBJ1-2 and V is TRBV29-1, with D possibly being TRBD1 (5 bases). The germline CDR1 and CDR2 sequences are SQVTM and ANQGSEA. The CDR3 contains 14 residues. CDR3 residues: CNAREDTGSYGYTS. The CDR3 region has the DNA TGCAACGCCAGGGAGGATACAGGATCTTATGGCTACACCTCC.

This clonotype was counted many times. V and J are TRBV25-1 and TRBJ1-3; 10 bases align to TRBD1. After removal of 6 bases from V and 2 bases from J, the junction contained 4 bases not matched to a gene. CDR3 size: 15 residues. Per germline, CDR1 MGHDK and CDR2 SYGVNS. This CDR3 reads CASRGDRGTGNTIYF. The CDR3 DNA follows: TGTGCCAGCAGGGGGGACAGGGGCACTGGAAACACCATATATTTT.

Points on this clonotype: The missing conserved phenylalanine or tryptophan at the end of this CDR3 makes a read error likely. The chain combines TRBV5-1 with TRBJ2-3; maybe TRBD2 (6 bases). The CDR3 runs 15 residues. The V gene's germline CDR1 is SGHRS and CDR2 YFSETQ. V was pared by 7 bases and J by 5 bases, with 20 bases between. CDR3 sequence reads: CASGAAGTEGDTQYV. CDR3 coding DNA: TGCGCCAGCGGCGCTGCCGGGACTGAGGGAGATACGCAGTATGTT.

The V call is TRBV9, the J call TRBJ2-5; 10 bases agree with TRBD2. The J call is in doubt because the DNA end fits TRBJ2-1 better. The germline V gene has CDR1 SGDLS and CDR2 YYNGEE. This CDR3 is built from 15 residues. DNA for the CDR3: TGTGCCAGCAGCGTAAGTCTAGCGGGGGAGGAGACCCAGTTCTTC. Encoded protein: CASSVSLAGEETQFF.

This clonotype was seen a handful of times. The chain carries TRBV5-1 and TRBJ2-7; 8 bases are a match to TRBD1. The germline CDR1 and CDR2 sequences are SGHRS and YFSETQ. This CDR3 comprises 15 residues. V lost 4 bases, J lost 2 bases, and 8 bases stayed unmatched. CDR3 sequence reads: CASSRGPGGPYEQYF. For the CDR3, the DNA is TGCGCCAGCAGCCGAGGGCCAGGGGGCCCCTACGAGCAGTACTTC.

The gene calls are TRBV18 and TRBJ2-5; D is unresolved. Trimming took 6 bases from V and 5 from J, leaving 10 bases between them. This CDR3 has 12 amino acids. Germline CDR1 and CDR2: KGHSH and LQKENI. Written as DNA, the CDR3 is TGTGCCAGCTCCCAACGAGAGGAGACCCAGTACTTC. It is translated as CASSQREETQYF.

To note about this clonotype: A read error may account for a junction end that differs from germline. This chain uses TRBV12-3 or TRBV12-4 with TRBJ1-5, with no clear D. This CDR3 is built from 15 residues. As DNA, the CDR3 is TGTGTCAGCAGTCCCGCAGCGCAGGCTAACCAGCCCCAGCATTTT. It is translated as CVSSPAAQANQPQHF.

As regards this clonotype: Lacking the conserved final phenylalanine or tryptophan, this CDR3 likely reflects a read error. V gene TRBV29-1 combines with J gene TRBJ2-7, with D perhaps TRBD2 (6 bases). Germline V gene data show CDR1 as SQVTM and CDR2 as ANQGSEA. The CDR3 loop spans 15 amino acids. The DNA for the CDR3 is TGCAGAGTTGAAGATCCAGGAGGGAGCTCCTACAAGCAGTACTTG. This translates into CRVEDPGGSSYKQYL.

In regard to this clonotype: A read error may produce the germline difference seen at one junction end. The rearrangement uses TRBV7-9 and TRBJ1-5; weak D call: TRBD1 (5 bases). In germline, CDR1 is SEHNR, CDR2 FQNEAQ (reference sequence). This CDR3 region has 16 residues. The CDR3 sequence is CASSPDIGRGNQPQHF. The CDR3 DNA reads as TGTGCTAGCAGCCCTGACATCGGCAGGGGCAATCAGCCCCAGCATTTT.

This clonotype was recorded at least ten times. The genes are TRBV5-8 and TRBJ2-1, with D possibly being TRBD2 (5 bases). This CDR3 is 15 amino acids long. Germline assignment: CDR1 SGHTS and CDR2 YDEGEE. V was shortened by 3 bases and J by 0 bases, with 10 bases between the two germline ends. For the CDR3, the DNA is TGTGCCAGCAGCTCAGGAGCGGCCTCCTACAATGAGCAGTTCTTC. Its translation is CASSSGAASYNEQFF. The full variable domain, completed using reference TRBV5-8 and TRBJ2-1, is EAGVTQSPTHLIKTRGQQATLRCSPISGHTSVYWYQQALGLGLQFLLWYDEGEERNRGNFPPRFSGRQFPNYSSELNVNALELEDSALYLCASSSGAASYNEQFFGPGTRLTVL.

About this clonotype: A clone one base away is much larger, so this may be a read error. This chain connects TRBV6-2 or TRBV6-3 to TRBJ2-2, with unresolved D. CDR3 length: 14 residues. Germline CDR1 is MNHEY and CDR2 is SVGEGT. The CDR3 loop reads CASRTEPNTRELFF. The CDR3 DNA is TGTGCCAGTCGGACGGAACCAAACACCCGGGAGCTGTTTTTT.

With regard to this clonotype: Germline and junction disagree at one end, which may indicate a read error. The rearrangement uses TRBV6-1 and TRBJ1-2; 8 bases are shared with TRBD1. CDR3 size: 12 residues. Germline assignment: CDR1 MNHNS and CDR2 SASEGT. CDR3 in amino acids: CANSEVRGRNTF. The DNA of the CDR3 is TGTGCCAACAGTGAAGTCAGGGGGCGGAACACCTTT.

Regarding this clonotype: A read error may account for a junction end that differs from germline. V and J are TRBV29-1 and TRBJ2-7; a possible D gene is TRBD2 (6 bases). Germline lookup yields CDR1 SQVTM and CDR2 ANQGSEA. The CDR3 covers 14 residues. The CDR3 sequence is CSVAPGLVSGEQYF. The DNA for the CDR3 is TGCAGCGTTGCCCCGGGACTGGTCTCTGGAGAGCAATACTTT.

As concerns this clonotype: This likely comes from a read error, as the CDR3 has no conserved phenylalanine or tryptophan at its end. The J gene is TRBJ2-1, the V gene TRBV11-3, with D unclear. This CDR3 spans 14 amino acids. The germline V gene has CDR1 SGHNT and CDR2 YENEEA. The CDR3: CASRLGVSNNEQFL. CDR3 coding DNA: TGTGCCAGCAGGTTAGGCGTATCGAACAATGAGCAGTTCTTA.

The count of this clonotype is one. In this CDR3 the conserved last residue, phenylalanine or tryptophan, is missing, so a read error is likely. The chain recombines TRBV5-4 with TRBJ2-3, with 12 bases that match TRBD2. From germline, CDR1 is SGHNT and CDR2 YYREEE (reference sequence). The J segment lost 6 bases and the V segment lost 5 bases, leaving 4 bases of the junction unmatched. The CDR3 is made up of 14 amino acids. In DNA, the CDR3 is TGTGCCAGCAGTTCGACTAGCGGGAGCGATACGCAGTATTAT. Amino acid sequence: CASSSTSGSDTQYY.

Of note for this clonotype: Germline is not matched at one junction end, which may reflect a read error. The genes are TRBV6-5 and TRBJ2-1; weak D call: TRBD2 (5 bases). The CDR3 loop spans 16 amino acids. CDR1 is MNHEY, CDR2 SVGAGI, per germline. The CDR3 spells CASGSKRAEIYNEQFF. In nucleotides, the CDR3 is TGTGCCAGCGGTTCGAAGCGAGCGGAGATCTACAATGAGCAATTCTTC.

To note about this clonotype: The junction shows a germline mismatch at one end, possibly a read error. V gene TRBV12-3 or TRBV12-4 combines with J gene TRBJ2-5; D might be TRBD2 (5 bases). There are 14 residues in the CDR3. The DNA of the CDR3 is TGTGTCAGCAGTTTTGGAGGCAACCAAGAGACCCAGTACTTC. Its translation is CVSSFGGNQETQYF.

Details on this clonotype: A much larger clone lies a single base off, so this may be a read error. V is TRBV7-3 and J is TRBJ2-7; possibly TRBD1 or TRBD2 for D (6 bases each). Germline CDR1 is SGHTA and CDR2 is FQGTGA. The CDR3 is 13 amino acids. The chain's CDR3 is CASSLGGGTERYF. The CDR3 region has the DNA TGTGCCAGCAGCTTAGGAGGGGGGACCGAGCGGTACTTC.

Concerning this clonotype itself: Sequence at one end of the junction differs from germline and may be a read error. The chain combines TRBV28 with TRBJ2-4; D gene ambiguous. The CDR3 has 15 residues. Germline assignment: CDR1 MDHEN and CDR2 SYDVKM. CDR3 amino acids: CASSPPGLARNIKYF. The DNA for the CDR3 is TGTGCCAGCAGTCCTCCCGGGTTGGCAAGAAACATTAAGTACTTC. Drawing the rest from reference TRBV28 and TRBJ2-4, the complete variable domain is DVKVTQSSRYLVKRTGEKVFLECVQDMDHENMFWYRQDPGLGLRLIYFSYDVKMKEKGDIPEGYSVSREKKERFSLILESASTNQTSMYLCASSPPGLARNIKYFGAGTRLSVL.

About this clonotype: The conserved phenylalanine or tryptophan normally closing the CDR3 is absent here, so this likely arose from a read error. It is unclear where the CDR3 begins or ends on the DNA, so no DNA is shown, and the CDR3 is as TCRdb lists it. V and J are TRBV4-3 and TRBJ1-4; whether TRBD1, the table's D call, matches the DNA was not checked. Germline lookup yields CDR1 LGHNA and CDR2 YSLEER. Inclusive of both ends, the CDR3 amounts to 17 amino acids. CDR3 sequence reads: CASSQDLAGGGFEKVFY.

The chain links TRBV29-1 to TRBJ2-5, with a tentative D call TRBD2 (6 bases). The V and J ends lost 8 bases and 2 bases respectively, with 12 bases between them. The CDR3 runs to 12 residues. In germline, CDR1 is SQVTM, CDR2 ANQGSEA. This CDR3 is CSTWGEQETQYF. The CDR3 nucleotides read TGCAGCACTTGGGGGGAGCAAGAGACCCAGTACTTC.

About this clonotype: One junction end disagrees with the germline gene, perhaps due to a read error. The J gene is TRBJ2-1, the V gene TRBV4-3, with D possibly TRBD2 on 5 matching bases. CDR1 LGHNA and CDR2 YSLEER come from the germline V gene. The CDR3 is 14 amino acids. The CDR3 DNA reads as TGCGCCAGCAGCCAAGGGACCAATTTCGACGAGCGGATCTTC. Amino acid sequence: CASSQGTNFDERIF.

About this clonotype itself: The final CDR3 position lacks the conserved phenylalanine or tryptophan, pointing to a likely read error. V is TRBV12-3 or TRBV12-4 and J is TRBJ2-6; D is uncertain. The CDR3 is 15 amino acids. Trimming stripped 9 bases from V and 0 bases from J, with 12 bases between. The CDR3 protein is CASSPWGSGANVLTL. The CDR3 region has the DNA TGTGCCAGTAGTCCCTGGGGCTCTGGGGCCAACGTCCTGACTTTA.

The V gene is TRBV5-6, the J gene TRBJ2-7, with 11 bases aligning to TRBD2. The CDR3 spans 16 residues. The germline V gene has CDR1 SGHDT and CDR2 YYEEEE. V lost 4 bases to trimming and J lost 10 bases; unmatched junction nucleotides: 16. CDR3 residues: CASSGRASGRFHNQYF. CDR3 sequence (DNA): TGTGCCAGCAGCGGAAGGGCTAGCGGGAGGTTCCACAACCAGTACTTC.

Of note for this clonotype: A much larger clone lies a single base off, so this may be a read error. The chain combines TRBV28 with TRBJ2-5; D unclear. Per the germline V gene, CDR1 is MDHEN and CDR2 is SYDVKM. The CDR3 is 15 amino acids. Trimming removed 5 bases at V and 2 bases at J, with 15 bases between. CDR3 DNA sequence: TGTGCCAGCAGTATAGGAATCCTCATTCAAGAGACCCAGTACTTC. Amino acids: CASSIGILIQETQYF.

Only one count was recorded for this clonotype. Germline and junction disagree at one end, which may indicate a read error. This chain uses TRBV6-5 with TRBJ1-2, with 8 bases fitting TRBD1. CDR3 size: 13 residues. Germline V CDR1 and CDR2: MNHEY, SVGAGI. CDR3 in DNA: TGTACCGGCAGGACAGGGATTAACTATGTCTACACCTTC. Translating gives CTGRTGINYVYTF.

This clonotype was seen a few times. The J gene is TRBJ2-1, the V gene TRBV19; D not certain. Germline V gene sequence: CDR1 LNHDA, CDR2 SQIVND (reference sequence). V was trimmed by 6 bases and J by 4 bases, leaving 10 bases between them. The CDR3 length is 13 residues. CDR3 DNA sequence: TGTGCCAGTAGCATTAGAGGATACAATGAGCAGTTCTTC. Its protein is CASSIRGYNEQFF. Full variable domain (missing parts from reference TRBV19 and TRBJ2-1): DGGITQSPKYLFRKEGQNVTLSCEQNLNHDAMYWYRQDPGQGLRLIYYSQIVNDFQKGDIAEGYSVSREKKESFPLTVTSAQKNPTAFYLCASSIRGYNEQFFGPGTRLTVL.

The rearrangement links TRBV6-2 or TRBV6-3 to TRBJ2-7; 10 positions agree with TRBD2. The length of the CDR3 is 17 residues. CDR1 is MNHEY and CDR2 is SVGEGT in the germline V gene. Trimming took 8 bases from V and 0 from J; bases not matched to a gene: 13. The CDR3 DNA sequence: TGTGCCAGCTGTAGCGGGAGGAATGGAGATCTCTCCTACGAGCAGTACTTC. This codes for CASCSGRNGDLSYEQYF.

On this clonotype: One junction end does not reproduce the germline sequence, and a read error may be involved. In DNA form, the CDR3 reads TGTGCCAGCAGTTACAGGCACGAGATCTACGAGCATTACTTC. It encodes CASSYRHEIYEHYF. The chain joins TRBV6-2 or TRBV6-3 to TRBJ2-7; D gene uncertain. Germline V gene lookup returns CDR1 MNHEY and CDR2 SVGEGT. The CDR3 contains 14 residues.

This clonotype was detected only once. The junction does not match germline at one end; this may be a read error. This chain links TRBV12-3 or TRBV12-4 with TRBJ1-5; no reliable D call. The J call is uncertain, as TRBJ2-3 better fits the DNA end. The CDR3 loop spans 13 amino acids. DNA of the CDR3: TGTGCCAGCAATTTAACTCGGAATCAGCCCCAGTATTTT. Its protein is CASNLTRNQPQYF.